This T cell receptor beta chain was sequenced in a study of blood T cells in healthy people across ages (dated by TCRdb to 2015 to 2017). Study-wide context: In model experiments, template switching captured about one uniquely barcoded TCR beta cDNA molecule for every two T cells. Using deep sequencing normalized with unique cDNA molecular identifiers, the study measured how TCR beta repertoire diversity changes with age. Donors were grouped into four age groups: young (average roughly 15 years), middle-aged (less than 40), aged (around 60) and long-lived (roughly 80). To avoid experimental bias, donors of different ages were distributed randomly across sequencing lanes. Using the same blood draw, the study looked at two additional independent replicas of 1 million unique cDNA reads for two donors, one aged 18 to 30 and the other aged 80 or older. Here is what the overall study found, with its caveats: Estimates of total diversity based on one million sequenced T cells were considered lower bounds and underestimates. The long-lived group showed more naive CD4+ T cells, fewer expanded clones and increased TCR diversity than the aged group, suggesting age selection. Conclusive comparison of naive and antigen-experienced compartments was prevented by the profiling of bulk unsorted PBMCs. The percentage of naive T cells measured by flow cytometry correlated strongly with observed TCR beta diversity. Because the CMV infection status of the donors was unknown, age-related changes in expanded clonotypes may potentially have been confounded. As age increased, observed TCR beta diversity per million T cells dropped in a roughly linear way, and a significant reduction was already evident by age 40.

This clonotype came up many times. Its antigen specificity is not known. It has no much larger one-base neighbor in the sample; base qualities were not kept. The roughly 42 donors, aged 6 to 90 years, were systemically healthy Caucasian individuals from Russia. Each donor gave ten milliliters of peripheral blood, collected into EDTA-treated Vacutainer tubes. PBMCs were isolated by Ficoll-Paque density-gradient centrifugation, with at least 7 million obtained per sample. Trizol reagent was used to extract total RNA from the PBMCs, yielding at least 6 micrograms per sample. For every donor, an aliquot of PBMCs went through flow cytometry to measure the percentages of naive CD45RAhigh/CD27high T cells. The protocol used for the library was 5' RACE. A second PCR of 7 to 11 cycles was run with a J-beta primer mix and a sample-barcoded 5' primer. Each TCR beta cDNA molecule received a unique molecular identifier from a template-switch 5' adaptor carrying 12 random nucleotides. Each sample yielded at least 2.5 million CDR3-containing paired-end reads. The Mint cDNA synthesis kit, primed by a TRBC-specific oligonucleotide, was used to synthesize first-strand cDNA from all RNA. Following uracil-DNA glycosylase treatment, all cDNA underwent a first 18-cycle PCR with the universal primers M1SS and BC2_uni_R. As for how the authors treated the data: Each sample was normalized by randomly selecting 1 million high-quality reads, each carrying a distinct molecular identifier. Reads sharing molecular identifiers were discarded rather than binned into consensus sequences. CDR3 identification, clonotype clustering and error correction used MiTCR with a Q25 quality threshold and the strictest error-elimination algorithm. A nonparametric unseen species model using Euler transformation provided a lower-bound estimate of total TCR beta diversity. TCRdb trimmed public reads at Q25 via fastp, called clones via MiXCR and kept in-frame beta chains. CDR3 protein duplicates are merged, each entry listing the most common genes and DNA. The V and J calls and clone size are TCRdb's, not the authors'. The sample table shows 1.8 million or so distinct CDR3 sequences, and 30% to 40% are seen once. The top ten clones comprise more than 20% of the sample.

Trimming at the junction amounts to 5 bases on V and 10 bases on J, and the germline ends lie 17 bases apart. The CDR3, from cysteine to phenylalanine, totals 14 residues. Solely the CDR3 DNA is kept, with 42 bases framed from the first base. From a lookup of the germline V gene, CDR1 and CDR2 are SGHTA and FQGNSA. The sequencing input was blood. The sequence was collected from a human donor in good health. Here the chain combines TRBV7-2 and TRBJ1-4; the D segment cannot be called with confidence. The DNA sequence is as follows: TGTGCCAGCAGCGCCGGATCCGTCCCTGGAAAACTGTTTTTT. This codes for CASSAGSVPGKLFF.